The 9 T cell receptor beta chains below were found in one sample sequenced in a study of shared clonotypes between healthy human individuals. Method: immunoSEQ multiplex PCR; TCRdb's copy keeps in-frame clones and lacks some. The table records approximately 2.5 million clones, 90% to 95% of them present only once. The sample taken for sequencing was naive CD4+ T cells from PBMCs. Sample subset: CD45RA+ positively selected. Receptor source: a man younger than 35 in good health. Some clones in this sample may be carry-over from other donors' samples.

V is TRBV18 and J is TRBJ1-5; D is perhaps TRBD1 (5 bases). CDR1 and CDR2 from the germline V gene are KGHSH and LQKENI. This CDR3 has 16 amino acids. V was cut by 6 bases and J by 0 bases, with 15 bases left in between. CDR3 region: CASSSQGWLSNQPQHF. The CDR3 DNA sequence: TGTGCCAGCTCGTCTCAGGGATGGCTTAGCAATCAGCCCCAGCATTTT. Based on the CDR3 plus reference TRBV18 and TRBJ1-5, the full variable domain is NAGVMQNPRHLVRRRGQEARLRCSPMKGHSHVYWYRQLPEEGLKFMVYLQKENIIDESGMPKERFSAEFPKEGPSILRIQQVVRGDSAAYFCASSSQGWLSNQPQHFGDGTRLSIL.

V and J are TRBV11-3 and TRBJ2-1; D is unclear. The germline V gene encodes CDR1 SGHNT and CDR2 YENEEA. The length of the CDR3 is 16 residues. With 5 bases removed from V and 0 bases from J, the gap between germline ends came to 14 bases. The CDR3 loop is CASSPRGSLSYNEQFF. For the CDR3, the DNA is TGTGCCAGCAGCCCTCGAGGCAGTCTCTCCTACAATGAGCAGTTCTTC.

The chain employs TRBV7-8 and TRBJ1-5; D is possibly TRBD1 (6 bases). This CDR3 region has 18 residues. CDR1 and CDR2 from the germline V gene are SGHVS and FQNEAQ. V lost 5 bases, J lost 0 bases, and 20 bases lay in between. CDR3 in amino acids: CASSEHARQAYSNQPQHF. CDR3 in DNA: TGTGCCAGCAGCGAACACGCCCGACAGGCCTATAGCAATCAGCCCCAGCATTTT.

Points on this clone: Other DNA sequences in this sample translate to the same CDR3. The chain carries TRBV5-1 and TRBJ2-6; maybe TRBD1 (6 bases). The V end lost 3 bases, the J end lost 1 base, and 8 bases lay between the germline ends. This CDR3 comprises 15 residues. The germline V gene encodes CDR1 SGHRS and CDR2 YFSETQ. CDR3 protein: CASSSTGSGANVLTF. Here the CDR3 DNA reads TGCGCCAGCAGCTCTACAGGGTCTGGGGCCAACGTCCTGACTTTC.

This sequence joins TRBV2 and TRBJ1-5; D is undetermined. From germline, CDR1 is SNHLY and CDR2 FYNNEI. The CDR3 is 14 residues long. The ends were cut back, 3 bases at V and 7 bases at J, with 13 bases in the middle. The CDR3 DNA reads TGTGCCAGCAGTGAGCGGCAACAGCGACAGCCCCAGCATTTT. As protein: CASSERQQRQPQHF.

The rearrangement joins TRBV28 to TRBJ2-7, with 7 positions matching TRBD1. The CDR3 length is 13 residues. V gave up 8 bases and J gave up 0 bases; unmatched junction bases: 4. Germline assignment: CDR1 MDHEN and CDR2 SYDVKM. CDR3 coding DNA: TGTGCCAGCGCCAGGGGGAGCTCCTACGAGCAGTACTTC. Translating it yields CASARGSSYEQYF.

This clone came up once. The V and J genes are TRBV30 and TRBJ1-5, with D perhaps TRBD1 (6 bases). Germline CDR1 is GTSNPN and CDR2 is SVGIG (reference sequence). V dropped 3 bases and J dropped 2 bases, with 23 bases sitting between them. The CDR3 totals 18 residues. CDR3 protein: CAWSPLYGGPSGNQPQHF. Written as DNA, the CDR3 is TGTGCCTGGAGCCCCCTTTACGGGGGGCCGAGTGGCAATCAGCCCCAGCATTTT.

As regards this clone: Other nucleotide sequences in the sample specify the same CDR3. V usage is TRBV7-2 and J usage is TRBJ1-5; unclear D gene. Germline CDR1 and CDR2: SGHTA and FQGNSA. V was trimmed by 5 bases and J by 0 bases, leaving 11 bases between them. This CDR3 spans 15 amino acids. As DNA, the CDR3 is TGTGCCAGCAGCCCACCGGGTTTTAGCAATCAGCCCCAGCATTTT. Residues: CASSPPGFSNQPQHF.

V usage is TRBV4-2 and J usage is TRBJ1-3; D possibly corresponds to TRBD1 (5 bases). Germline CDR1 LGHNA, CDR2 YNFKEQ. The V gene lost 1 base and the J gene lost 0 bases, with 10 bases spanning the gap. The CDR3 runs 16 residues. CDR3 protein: CASSQGIGTSGNTIYF. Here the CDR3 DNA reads TGTGCCAGCAGCCAAGGAATCGGGACCTCTGGAAACACCATATATTTT.